These 25 T cell receptor beta chains originate from one sample sequenced in a study of blood T cell repertoires in COVID-19. TCRdb keeps only in-frame clones here, not all; method: immunoSEQ multiplex PCR. The sample holds hundreds of thousands of clones, 85% to 90% seen once. What was sequenced was PBMCs or T cells enriched from blood (not recorded which). Every receptor here comes from a man between 18 and 35 years old who had recovered from COVID-19.

This chain joins TRBV19 and TRBJ2-6; D is perhaps TRBD1 (6 bases). The V gene lost 4 bases and the J gene lost 0 bases, with 10 bases spanning the gap. The CDR3 has 16 amino acids. CDR1 and CDR2 from the germline V gene are LNHDA and SQIVND (reference sequence). The CDR3 DNA sequence: TGTGCCAGTAGTACCTTGGACAGCTCTGGGGCCAACGTCCTGACTTTC. Protein: CASSTLDSSGANVLTF. Combining the CDR3 with reference TRBV19 and TRBJ2-6 gives the whole variable domain DGGITQSPKYLFRKEGQNVTLSCEQNLNHDAMYWYRQDPGQGLRLIYYSQIVNDFQKGDIAEGYSVSREKKESFPLTVTSAQKNPTAFYLCASSTLDSSGANVLTFGAGSRLTVL.

The V and J genes are TRBV4-3 and TRBJ1-6; the D is unclear. The germline V gene has CDR1 LGHNA and CDR2 YSLEER. The CDR3 has 17 residues. V dropped 0 bases and J dropped 6 bases, with 15 bases sitting between them. CDR3 residues: CASSQELGASLNSPLHF. The CDR3 DNA reads TGCGCCAGCAGCCAAGAACTGGGAGCCTCCCTTAATTCACCCCTCCACTTT.

The V call is TRBV19, the J call TRBJ2-3; 9 nucleotides align to TRBD2. V lost 6 bases to trimming and J lost 4 bases; unmatched junction nucleotides: 5. In germline, CDR1 is LNHDA, CDR2 SQIVND (reference sequence). This CDR3 comprises 14 residues. CDR3 nucleotides: TGTGCCAGTAGAGGCGGGAGGGGGGCAGATACGCAGTATTTT. This gives the protein CASRGGRGADTQYF. The whole variable domain, remainder taken from reference TRBV19 and TRBJ2-3, is DGGITQSPKYLFRKEGQNVTLSCEQNLNHDAMYWYRQDPGQGLRLIYYSQIVNDFQKGDIAEGYSVSREKKESFPLTVTSAQKNPTAFYLCASRGGRGADTQYFGPGTRLTVL.

As to this clone: The sample holds other DNA sequences that translate to the same CDR3. The chain employs TRBV6-5 and TRBJ1-3, with 7 bases aligning to TRBD1. The CDR3 has 14 amino acids. Unmatched junction bases numbered 2, after V lost 6 bases and J lost 0 bases. The germline V gene encodes CDR1 MNHEY and CDR2 SVGAGI. CDR3 region: CASRGQSSGNTIYF. The CDR3 DNA is TGTGCCAGCAGGGGACAGAGCTCTGGAAACACCATATATTTT.

A single count supports this clone. The J gene is TRBJ2-7, the V gene TRBV28; D might be TRBD1 (6 bases). Germline CDR1 and CDR2: MDHEN and SYDVKM. The CDR3 has 12 residues. V was pared by 5 bases and J by 2 bases, with 7 bases between. The CDR3 nucleotides are TGTGCCAGCAGTAGGACAGCCTACGAGCAGTACTTC. Translated, it gives CASSRTAYEQYF.

The V gene is TRBV5-4, the J gene TRBJ2-7; TRBD1 matches 7 bases. CDR1 is SGHNT, CDR2 YYREEE, per germline (reference sequence). This CDR3 contains 14 residues. Trimming removed 2 bases from V and 3 bases from J; junction bases left unmatched: 5. As DNA, the CDR3 is TGTGCCAGCAGCTTCGGACGGGACAGCTACGAGCAGTACTTC. Translated: CASSFGRDSYEQYF.

The chain couples TRBV19 to TRBJ2-1, with 10 bases identical to TRBD1. Germline values: CDR1 LNHDA, CDR2 SQIVND (reference sequence). The CDR3 is made up of 15 amino acids. J was trimmed by 8 bases and V by 6 bases; bases with no gene match: 10. The CDR3 nucleotides are TGTGCCAGTAGGGACACCGGGACAGGGGACTATGAGCAGTTCTTC. Its protein product is CASRDTGTGDYEQFF.

CDR3 bases: TGTGCCAGCAGCCAACAAACTAGCGGCTTAAGCACAGATACGCAGTATTTT. Protein product: CASSQQTSGLSTDTQYF. V is TRBV4-2 and J is TRBJ2-3, with 8 bases matching TRBD2. V was clipped by 2 bases and J by 0 bases; unmatched bases: 7. Germline lookup yields CDR1 LGHNA and CDR2 YNFKEQ. CDR3 length: 17 amino acids.

The gene calls are TRBV9 and TRBJ2-1; D may be TRBD2 (6 bases). This CDR3 contains 14 residues. CDR1 and CDR2 from the germline V gene are SGDLS and YYNGEE. The V end lost 3 bases, the J end lost 3 bases, and 10 bases lay between the germline ends. The CDR3 loop is CASSALTSYNEQFF. The CDR3 DNA reads TGTGCCAGCAGCGCCCTGACTAGCTACAATGAGCAGTTCTTC.

V is TRBV3-1 (or the pseudogene TRBV3-2) and J is TRBJ1-3; D might be TRBD1 (5 bases). The length of the CDR3 is 14 residues. Germline CDR1 and CDR2: LGHDT and YNNKEL (reference sequence). Trimming removed 0 bases from V and 6 bases from J, with 9 bases in between. The CDR3 nucleotides read TGTGCCAGCAGCCAAGACGCAGGGATAAACACCATATATTTT. This gives the protein CASSQDAGINTIYF.

A single count supports this clone. V gene TRBV28 combines with J gene TRBJ1-6, with TRBD1 as a possible D gene (5 bases). With 2 bases removed from V and 0 bases from J, the gap between germline ends came to 11 bases. The CDR3 covers 17 residues. Germline V gene sequence: CDR1 MDHEN, CDR2 SYDVKM. The CDR3 DNA reads TGTGCCAGCAGTTTAACCCACGGGGGCTCCTATAATTCACCCCTCCACTTT. It translates to CASSLTHGGSYNSPLHF. The full variable domain, in which reference TRBV28 and TRBJ1-6 provide the parts outside the CDR3, is DVKVTQSSRYLVKRTGEKVFLECVQDMDHENMFWYRQDPGLGLRLIYFSYDVKMKEKGDIPEGYSVSREKKERFSLILESASTNQTSMYLCASSLTHGGSYNSPLHFGNGTRLTVT.

The chain recombines TRBV5-6 with TRBJ2-7; tentatively, D is TRBD2 (6 bases). The germline V and J ends were trimmed by 8 bases and 2 bases, with 23 bases remaining between them. There are 16 residues in the CDR3. Germline CDR1 reads SGHDT; CDR2 reads YYEEEE. The CDR3 coding sequence is TGTGCCAGTATCTGGACCCGGGGAGGATGGCCCTACGAGCAGTACTTC. Amino acids: CASIWTRGGWPYEQYF.

The chain uses TRBV6-2 or TRBV6-3 and TRBJ1-2; TRBD1 might be the D (5 bases). CDR1 and CDR2 (germline): MNHEY, SVGEGT. This CDR3 spans 14 amino acids. The V gene lost 5 bases and the J gene lost 3 bases, with 13 bases spanning the gap. In DNA, the CDR3 is TGTGCCAGCAGTAATCCAACAGGCTACTATGGCTACACCTTC. Encoded protein: CASSNPTGYYGYTF.

This clone was observed a single time. The chain carries TRBV7-9 and TRBJ2-5; a possible D gene is TRBD1 (6 bases). The CDR3 is 15 amino acids. CDR1 SEHNR and CDR2 FQNEAQ come from the germline V gene (reference sequence). The ends were cut back, 5 bases at V and 0 bases at J, with 13 bases in the middle. CDR3 loop: CASSRTTGYQETQYF. The CDR3 nucleotides read TGTGCCAGCAGCCGTACAACAGGGTACCAAGAGACCCAGTACTTC.

At least ten counts were recorded for this clone. The CDR3 nucleotides are TGTGCCAGCAGTGAAGCTAGCGGGGGGCAAGATACGCAGTATTTT. Amino acid sequence: CASSEASGGQDTQYF. This chain connects TRBV6-4 to TRBJ2-3; TRBD2 matches 11 bases. CDR1 is MRHNA and CDR2 is SNTAGT in the germline V gene. The CDR3 sequence is 15 residues long. The J segment lost 5 bases and the V segment lost 3 bases, leaving 4 bases of the junction unmatched.

The table lists this clone with a count of one. V is TRBV12-2 and J is TRBJ1-1. TRBV12-2 is assigned pseudogene status. This CDR3 spans 15 amino acids. The CDR3 sequence is CASRLVRGGRTEAFF. DNA of the CDR3: TGTGCAAGTCGCTTAGTTCGGGGCGGGAGGACTGAAGCTTTCTTT.

A few counts support this clone. The chain joins TRBV11-1 to TRBJ1-1; D is unclear. V shed 8 bases and J shed 5 bases, with 21 bases lying between them. The CDR3 length is 15 residues. The V gene's germline CDR1 is SGHAT and CDR2 FQDESV (reference sequence). This chain's CDR3 is CASSRLGIQGTEAFF. CDR3 sequence (DNA): TGTGCCAGCTCACGTTTGGGCATCCAAGGTACTGAAGCTTTCTTT.

V gene TRBV28 combines with J gene TRBJ2-7; D is perhaps TRBD1 (5 bases). CDR3 length: 14 amino acids. Germline-derived CDR1 and CDR2 are MDHEN and SYDVKM. V lost 10 bases and J 4 bases, leaving 20 bases between the germline ends. In DNA, the CDR3 is TGTGCCACCCGCGTCTCTCAGGGTTCGTACGAGCAGTACTTC. It is translated as CATRVSQGSYEQYF.

The rearrangement joins TRBV27 to TRBJ2-1, with D possibly matching TRBD1 (8 bases). In germline, CDR1 is MNHEY, CDR2 SMNVEV (reference sequence). This CDR3 is built from 18 residues. The ends were cut back, 3 bases at V and 12 bases at J, with 30 bases in the middle. CDR3: CASSFWGGSGGTSAMQFF. CDR3 nucleotides: TGTGCCAGCAGTTTTTGGGGGGGGTCAGGGGGCACTAGCGCGATGCAGTTCTTC.

V and J are TRBV14 and TRBJ1-2, with D tentatively TRBD1 (6 bases). This CDR3 spans 16 amino acids. The germline CDR1 and CDR2 sequences are SGHDN and FVKESK. The germline V and J ends were trimmed by 1 base and 3 bases, with 15 bases remaining between them. The DNA of the CDR3 is TGTGCCAGCAGCCAAGTCGGGGCAGGGGAATACTATGGCTACACCTTC. This translates into CASSQVGAGEYYGYTF.

The chain carries TRBV6-5 and TRBJ2-1; 8 nucleotides line up with TRBD1. Unmatched junction bases numbered 7, after V lost 2 bases and J lost 10 bases. Germline V gives CDR1 MNHEY, CDR2 SVGAGI. The CDR3 has 14 amino acids. The CDR3 bases are TGTGCCAGCAGTTACCAGGGGGCAGTAGGGGAGCAGTTCTTC. Its translation is CASSYQGAVGEQFF.

This chain connects TRBV6-5 to TRBJ2-3; D is unresolved. CDR1 and CDR2 from the germline V gene are MNHEY and SVGAGI. CDR3 length: 15 amino acids. The germline V and J ends were trimmed by 0 bases and 2 bases, with 9 bases remaining between them. CDR3 DNA: TGTGCCAGCAGTTACTCGCAGGCTCCCACAGATACGCAGTATTTT. Its translation is CASSYSQAPTDTQYF.

The chain links TRBV4-2 to TRBJ2-2; possibly TRBD1 for D (5 bases). Germline V lookup: CDR1 LGHNA, CDR2 YNFKEQ. V gave up 0 bases and J gave up 6 bases, with 17 bases separating them. The CDR3 sequence is 17 residues long. CDR3 DNA: TGTGCCAGCAGCCAAGATCTTCCCCAGGGAAGGGCCGGGGAGCTGTTTTTT. It specifies CASSQDLPQGRAGELFF.

This chain links TRBV15 with TRBJ2-7, with no clear D. Trimming removed 1 base from V and 1 base from J, with 14 bases in between. Per germline, CDR1 LNHNV and CDR2 YYDKDF (reference sequence). This CDR3 has 16 amino acids. CDR3 region: CATSRGNGPPSYEQYF. For the CDR3, the DNA is TGTGCCACCAGCAGAGGGAATGGGCCTCCATCCTACGAGCAGTACTTC.

The chain combines TRBV19 with TRBJ1-1; unclear D gene. The CDR3 consists of 13 residues. Germline lookup yields CDR1 LNHDA and CDR2 SQIVND (reference sequence). Trimming stripped 5 bases from V and 0 bases from J, with 7 bases between. Here the CDR3 DNA reads TGTGCCAGTAGTGGCAGGCTGAACACTGAAGCTTTCTTT. This encodes CASSGRLNTEAFF.